The T cell receptor beta chain described here comes from a study of T cell responses to AZD1222 COVID-19 vaccine. Whole-study findings and limits: Among the donors, most were white British and more were female, and clonal diversity was possibly underestimated.

The V segment lost 5 bases and the J segment 5 bases; nucleotides outside the gene matches: 17. Germline CDR1 and CDR2: MNHEY and SVGEGT. This CDR3 has 17 amino acids. Generated by immunoSEQ multiplex PCR, the TCRdb table keeps only in-frame clones and is missing some. In the table there are 80,000 to 100,000 clones, approximately 83% of which are singletons. To note about this clone: Its specificity is not known.

The TCR was taken from an adult who received the AZD1222 COVID-19 vaccine. The chain has TRBV6-2 or TRBV6-3 and TRBJ2-7; 8 bases line up with TRBD2. Here the sequenced sample was peripheral blood, taken 28 days after the second AZD1222 dose. The CDR3 DNA sequence: TGTGCCAGCAGTCCCACTAGCTGGGGCGGGAGGCAGAACGAGCAGTACTTC. Translated, it gives CASSPTSWGGRQNEQYF.